The 17 T cell receptor beta chains reported below all come from one sample, sequenced in a study of T cells in localized non-small cell lung cancer. This table comes from immunoSEQ multiplex PCR, and its TCRdb copy is limited to in-frame clones, with some not included. The data show some 64,000 clones, 85% to 90% seen once. Material: peripheral blood, obtained before any cancer treatment. The receptors shown here come from a woman aged 40-70 years with stage I lung adenocarcinoma.

The rearrangement links TRBV7-9 to TRBJ2-7; no clear D gene. V was clipped by 1 base and J by 2 bases, with 3 bases between them. This CDR3 has 12 residues. CDR1 SEHNR and CDR2 FQNEAQ come from the germline V gene (reference sequence). CDR3 protein: CASSLGAYEQYF. In DNA form, the CDR3 reads TGTGCCAGCAGCTTAGGGGCCTACGAGCAGTACTTC.

The chain combines TRBV7-9 with TRBJ1-2, with D perhaps TRBD1 (5 bases). V lost 1 base to trimming and J lost 6 bases, with 9 bases between them. The CDR3 is made up of 13 amino acids. Per germline, CDR1 SEHNR and CDR2 FQNEAQ (reference sequence). The CDR3 protein is CASSLEWDHGYTF. The CDR3 region has the DNA TGTGCCAGCAGCTTAGAATGGGACCATGGCTACACCTTC.

The chain is built from TRBV6-5 and TRBJ2-3, with D perhaps TRBD1 (5 bases). Deletions cut 7 bases from V and 5 bases from J, with 7 bases between. CDR1 MNHEY and CDR2 SVGAGI come from the germline V gene. The CDR3 has 11 amino acids. CDR3 loop: CASKGLDTQYF. The CDR3 region has the DNA TGTGCCAGCAAGGGGTTAGATACGCAGTATTTT.

The V gene is TRBV15, the J gene TRBJ2-4; TRBD2 matches at 8 bases. Per germline, CDR1 LNHNV and CDR2 YYDKDF (reference sequence). The CDR3 is 16 amino acids. V trimming: 5 bases; J trimming: 3 bases; junction bases outside the gene matches: 9. The CDR3 reads CATSRAGDRDKNIQYF. CDR3 in DNA: TGTGCCACCAGCCGAGCGGGGGATAGGGACAAAAACATTCAGTACTTC.

This chain uses TRBV18 with TRBJ2-1; no clear D gene. The ends were cut back, 1 base at V and 7 bases at J, with 8 bases in the middle. CDR1 KGHSH and CDR2 LQKENI come from the germline V gene. This CDR3 contains 13 residues. CDR3 residues: CASSPRTGNEQFF. The CDR3 nucleotides read TGTGCCAGCTCACCACGAACTGGGAATGAGCAGTTCTTC.

The chain joins TRBV7-9 to TRBJ1-3, with D unclear. CDR1 and CDR2 (germline): SEHNR, FQNEAQ (reference sequence). The CDR3 contains 16 residues. Trimming shortened V by 1 base and J by 0 bases, and 10 bases separated the two germline ends. The CDR3 DNA reads TGTGCCAGCAGCTTAGAGCCATTAAACTCTGGAAACACCATATATTTT. It yields the protein CASSLEPLNSGNTIYF.

This clone was detected only a few times. The rearrangement links TRBV19 to TRBJ1-2, with D possibly TRBD1 on 5 matching bases. The V and J ends lost 7 bases and 2 bases respectively, with 17 bases between them. The CDR3 extends over 15 amino acids. Germline CDR1 reads LNHDA; CDR2 reads SQIVND (reference sequence). CDR3 sequence (DNA): TGTGCCAGTAATCCCTCGGGGCCGATGAACTATGGCTACACCTTC. Translated, it gives CASNPSGPMNYGYTF.

This clone appeared once. This chain joins TRBV19 and TRBJ2-2; D not resolved. Germline values: CDR1 LNHDA, CDR2 SQIVND (reference sequence). The ends were cut back, 7 bases at V and 4 bases at J, with 4 bases in the middle. The CDR3 runs to 11 residues. This CDR3 reads CASTSTGELFF. CDR3 bases: TGTGCCAGTACCTCCACCGGGGAGCTGTTTTTT.

This chain connects TRBV5-1 to TRBJ2-5, with TRBD2 matching over 12 bases. V lost 4 bases, J lost 2 bases, and 6 bases stayed unmatched. The CDR3 consists of 16 residues. The germline CDR1 and CDR2 sequences are SGHRS and YFSETQ. The CDR3 sequence: CASSPMTSGGQETQYF. The CDR3 DNA reads TGCGCCAGCAGCCCGATGACTAGCGGGGGACAAGAGACCCAGTACTTC.

This clone was counted a single time. The chain has TRBV29-1 and TRBJ1-2; D uncertain. CDR3 length equals 14 residues. V lost 1 base to trimming and J lost 3 bases, with 12 bases between them. Germline CDR1 SQVTM, CDR2 ANQGSEA. The CDR3, as DNA: TGCAGCGTTGAAGGGAGTCCAGACTACTATGGCTACACCTTC. Encoded protein: CSVEGSPDYYGYTF. The whole variable domain, filled in from reference TRBV29-1 and TRBJ1-2, reads SAVISQKPSRDICQRGTSLTIQCQVDSQVTMMFWYRQQPGQSLTLIATANQGSEATYESGFVIDKFPISRPNLTFSTLTVSNMSPEDSSIYLCSVEGSPDYYGYTFGSGTRLTVV.

This chain joins TRBV5-1 and TRBJ2-3; TRBD1 matches at 12 bases. The germline gives CDR1 SGHRS, CDR2 YFSETQ. This CDR3 is 19 amino acids long. V trimming: 4 bases; J trimming: 3 bases; junction bases outside the gene matches: 15. DNA of the CDR3: TGCGCCAGCAGCCCGTCGGGACAGGGGGCAGTAAGAAGGACAGATACGCAGTATTTT. This codes for CASSPSGQGAVRRTDTQYF.

J is TRBJ2-4 and V is TRBV5-8; 9 nucleotides agree with TRBD1. V trimming: 5 bases; J trimming: 9 bases; junction bases outside the gene matches: 18. This CDR3 has 17 amino acids. Germline loops: CDR1 SGHTS, CDR2 YDEGEE. The CDR3 loop reads CASSSRDRAIGGGIQYF. Written as DNA, the CDR3 is TGTGCCAGCAGTTCCCGGGACAGGGCTATTGGTGGAGGCATTCAGTACTTC.

This clone was counted only a few times. V and J are TRBV19 and TRBJ2-3; D may be TRBD2 (5 bases). V dropped 3 bases and J dropped 5 bases, with 12 bases sitting between them. The CDR3 totals 14 residues. CDR1 is LNHDA and CDR2 is SQIVND in the germline V gene (reference sequence). CDR3 DNA sequence: TGTGCCAGTAGTATTAGGCTAGCCGGAGATACGCAGTATTTT. It yields the protein CASSIRLAGDTQYF.

The chain recombines TRBV6-5 with TRBJ2-7, with TRBD1 identical over 8 bases. In germline, CDR1 is MNHEY, CDR2 SVGAGI. The CDR3 runs 15 residues. J lost 2 bases, V lost 6 bases, and 9 bases had no gene match. The CDR3 nucleotides are TGTGCCAGCAGAATCCGGGACAGGCCCACCTACGAGCAGTACTTC. Translation: CASRIRDRPTYEQYF.

The chain combines TRBV23-1 with TRBJ2-4; D unresolved. TRBV23-1 is recorded as an ORF, its role being uncertain. V shed 3 bases and J shed 0 bases, with 9 bases lying between them. This CDR3 has 15 amino acids. The CDR3 is CASSQWAVAKNIQYF. The CDR3 DNA reads TGCGCCAGCAGTCAGTGGGCGGTAGCCAAAAACATTCAGTACTTC.

The gene calls are TRBV19 and TRBJ2-1; D possibly corresponds to TRBD2 (7 bases). The germline V gene encodes CDR1 LNHDA and CDR2 SQIVND (reference sequence). This CDR3 comprises 15 residues. V was clipped by 8 bases and J by 6 bases, with 20 bases between them. This chain's CDR3 is CASQIEGGGANEQFF. In DNA, the CDR3 is TGTGCCAGTCAAATCGAGGGTGGGGGGGCCAATGAGCAGTTCTTC.

The chain carries TRBV4-2 and TRBJ2-3; 10 nucleotides match TRBD2. The CDR3 spans 16 residues. Germline V gene data show CDR1 as LGHNA and CDR2 as YNFKEQ. Unmatched junction bases numbered 1, after V lost 1 base and J lost 0 bases. The CDR3 DNA reads as TGTGCCAGCAGCCAAGGGACTAGCGGTAGCACAGATACGCAGTATTTT. Residues: CASSQGTSGSTDTQYF.